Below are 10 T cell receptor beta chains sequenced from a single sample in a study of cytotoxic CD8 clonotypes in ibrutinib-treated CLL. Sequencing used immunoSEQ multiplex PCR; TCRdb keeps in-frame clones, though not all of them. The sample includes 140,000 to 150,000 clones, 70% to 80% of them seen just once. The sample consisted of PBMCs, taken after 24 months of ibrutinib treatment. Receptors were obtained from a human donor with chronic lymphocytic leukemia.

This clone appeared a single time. The CDR3 region is CASSTTRKAFF. For the CDR3, the DNA is TGTGCCAGCAGTACCACACGGAAAGCTTTCTTT. The chain combines TRBV28 with TRBJ1-1; D remains unclear. The germline V gene encodes CDR1 MDHEN and CDR2 SYDVKM. V was shortened by 5 bases and J by 9 bases, with 10 bases between the two germline ends. The CDR3 length is 11 residues.

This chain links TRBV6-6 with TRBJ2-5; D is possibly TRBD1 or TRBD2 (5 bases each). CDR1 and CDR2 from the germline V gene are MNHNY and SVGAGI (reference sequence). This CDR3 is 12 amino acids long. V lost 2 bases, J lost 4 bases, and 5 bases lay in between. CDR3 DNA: TGTGCCAGCAGTTACGGGGGAGAGACCCAGTACTTC. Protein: CASSYGGETQYF.

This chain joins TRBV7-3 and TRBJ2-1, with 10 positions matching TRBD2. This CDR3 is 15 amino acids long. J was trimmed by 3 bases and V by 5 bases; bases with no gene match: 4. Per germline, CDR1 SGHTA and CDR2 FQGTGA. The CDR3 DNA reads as TGTGCCAGCAGCCGGACTAGCGGCAACTACAATGAGCAGTTCTTC. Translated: CASSRTSGNYNEQFF.

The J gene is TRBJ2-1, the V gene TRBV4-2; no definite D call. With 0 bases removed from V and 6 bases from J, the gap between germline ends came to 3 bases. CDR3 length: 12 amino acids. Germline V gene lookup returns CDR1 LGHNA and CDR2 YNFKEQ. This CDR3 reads CASSQDGNEQFF. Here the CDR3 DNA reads TGTGCCAGCAGCCAAGATGGCAATGAGCAGTTCTTC.

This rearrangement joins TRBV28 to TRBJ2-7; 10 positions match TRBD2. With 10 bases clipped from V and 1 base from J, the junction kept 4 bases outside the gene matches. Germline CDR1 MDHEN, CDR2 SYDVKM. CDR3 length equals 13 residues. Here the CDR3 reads CANKREGSYEQYF. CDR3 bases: TGTGCCAACAAGCGGGAGGGGTCCTACGAGCAGTACTTC.

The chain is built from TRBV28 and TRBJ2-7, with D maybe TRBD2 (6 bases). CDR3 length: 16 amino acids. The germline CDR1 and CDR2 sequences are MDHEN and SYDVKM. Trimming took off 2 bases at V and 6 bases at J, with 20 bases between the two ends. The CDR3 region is CASSLPPGGRLSEQYF. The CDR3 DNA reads TGTGCCAGCAGTTTACCGCCCGGGGGAAGGCTGAGCGAGCAGTACTTC.

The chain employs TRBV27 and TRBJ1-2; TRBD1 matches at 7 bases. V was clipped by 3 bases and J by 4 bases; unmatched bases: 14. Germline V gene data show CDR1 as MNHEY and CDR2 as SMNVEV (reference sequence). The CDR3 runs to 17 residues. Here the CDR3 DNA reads TGTGCCAGCAGTTTGACCCCCGACAGGGTGGGCCTCTATGGCTACACCTTC. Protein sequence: CASSLTPDRVGLYGYTF.

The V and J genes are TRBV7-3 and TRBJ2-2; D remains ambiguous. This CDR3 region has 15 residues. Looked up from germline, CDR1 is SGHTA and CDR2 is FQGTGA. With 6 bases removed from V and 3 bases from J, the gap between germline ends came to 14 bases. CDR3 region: CASRQYGVHTGELFF. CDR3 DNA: TGTGCCAGCAGACAGTATGGGGTACACACCGGGGAGCTGTTTTTT.

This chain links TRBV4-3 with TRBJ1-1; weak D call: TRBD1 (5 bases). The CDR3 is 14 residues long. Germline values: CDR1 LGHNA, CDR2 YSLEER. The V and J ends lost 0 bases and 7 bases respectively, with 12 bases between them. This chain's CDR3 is CASSQEVGRLEAFF. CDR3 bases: TGCGCCAGCAGCCAAGAGGTGGGACGGCTTGAAGCTTTCTTT.

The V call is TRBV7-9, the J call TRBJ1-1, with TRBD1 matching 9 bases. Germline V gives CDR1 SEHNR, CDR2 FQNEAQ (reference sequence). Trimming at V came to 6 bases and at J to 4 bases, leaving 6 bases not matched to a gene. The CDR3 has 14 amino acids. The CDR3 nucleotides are TGTGCCAGCAGAAACGACAGGGGGAGCACTGAAGCTTTCTTT. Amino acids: CASRNDRGSTEAFF. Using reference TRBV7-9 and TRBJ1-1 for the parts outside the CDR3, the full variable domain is DTGVSQNPRHKITKRGQNVTFRCDPISEHNRLYWYRQTLGQGPEFLTYFQNEAQLEKSRLLSDRFSAERPKGSFSTLEIQRTEQGDSAMYLCASRNDRGSTEAFFGQGTRLTVV.